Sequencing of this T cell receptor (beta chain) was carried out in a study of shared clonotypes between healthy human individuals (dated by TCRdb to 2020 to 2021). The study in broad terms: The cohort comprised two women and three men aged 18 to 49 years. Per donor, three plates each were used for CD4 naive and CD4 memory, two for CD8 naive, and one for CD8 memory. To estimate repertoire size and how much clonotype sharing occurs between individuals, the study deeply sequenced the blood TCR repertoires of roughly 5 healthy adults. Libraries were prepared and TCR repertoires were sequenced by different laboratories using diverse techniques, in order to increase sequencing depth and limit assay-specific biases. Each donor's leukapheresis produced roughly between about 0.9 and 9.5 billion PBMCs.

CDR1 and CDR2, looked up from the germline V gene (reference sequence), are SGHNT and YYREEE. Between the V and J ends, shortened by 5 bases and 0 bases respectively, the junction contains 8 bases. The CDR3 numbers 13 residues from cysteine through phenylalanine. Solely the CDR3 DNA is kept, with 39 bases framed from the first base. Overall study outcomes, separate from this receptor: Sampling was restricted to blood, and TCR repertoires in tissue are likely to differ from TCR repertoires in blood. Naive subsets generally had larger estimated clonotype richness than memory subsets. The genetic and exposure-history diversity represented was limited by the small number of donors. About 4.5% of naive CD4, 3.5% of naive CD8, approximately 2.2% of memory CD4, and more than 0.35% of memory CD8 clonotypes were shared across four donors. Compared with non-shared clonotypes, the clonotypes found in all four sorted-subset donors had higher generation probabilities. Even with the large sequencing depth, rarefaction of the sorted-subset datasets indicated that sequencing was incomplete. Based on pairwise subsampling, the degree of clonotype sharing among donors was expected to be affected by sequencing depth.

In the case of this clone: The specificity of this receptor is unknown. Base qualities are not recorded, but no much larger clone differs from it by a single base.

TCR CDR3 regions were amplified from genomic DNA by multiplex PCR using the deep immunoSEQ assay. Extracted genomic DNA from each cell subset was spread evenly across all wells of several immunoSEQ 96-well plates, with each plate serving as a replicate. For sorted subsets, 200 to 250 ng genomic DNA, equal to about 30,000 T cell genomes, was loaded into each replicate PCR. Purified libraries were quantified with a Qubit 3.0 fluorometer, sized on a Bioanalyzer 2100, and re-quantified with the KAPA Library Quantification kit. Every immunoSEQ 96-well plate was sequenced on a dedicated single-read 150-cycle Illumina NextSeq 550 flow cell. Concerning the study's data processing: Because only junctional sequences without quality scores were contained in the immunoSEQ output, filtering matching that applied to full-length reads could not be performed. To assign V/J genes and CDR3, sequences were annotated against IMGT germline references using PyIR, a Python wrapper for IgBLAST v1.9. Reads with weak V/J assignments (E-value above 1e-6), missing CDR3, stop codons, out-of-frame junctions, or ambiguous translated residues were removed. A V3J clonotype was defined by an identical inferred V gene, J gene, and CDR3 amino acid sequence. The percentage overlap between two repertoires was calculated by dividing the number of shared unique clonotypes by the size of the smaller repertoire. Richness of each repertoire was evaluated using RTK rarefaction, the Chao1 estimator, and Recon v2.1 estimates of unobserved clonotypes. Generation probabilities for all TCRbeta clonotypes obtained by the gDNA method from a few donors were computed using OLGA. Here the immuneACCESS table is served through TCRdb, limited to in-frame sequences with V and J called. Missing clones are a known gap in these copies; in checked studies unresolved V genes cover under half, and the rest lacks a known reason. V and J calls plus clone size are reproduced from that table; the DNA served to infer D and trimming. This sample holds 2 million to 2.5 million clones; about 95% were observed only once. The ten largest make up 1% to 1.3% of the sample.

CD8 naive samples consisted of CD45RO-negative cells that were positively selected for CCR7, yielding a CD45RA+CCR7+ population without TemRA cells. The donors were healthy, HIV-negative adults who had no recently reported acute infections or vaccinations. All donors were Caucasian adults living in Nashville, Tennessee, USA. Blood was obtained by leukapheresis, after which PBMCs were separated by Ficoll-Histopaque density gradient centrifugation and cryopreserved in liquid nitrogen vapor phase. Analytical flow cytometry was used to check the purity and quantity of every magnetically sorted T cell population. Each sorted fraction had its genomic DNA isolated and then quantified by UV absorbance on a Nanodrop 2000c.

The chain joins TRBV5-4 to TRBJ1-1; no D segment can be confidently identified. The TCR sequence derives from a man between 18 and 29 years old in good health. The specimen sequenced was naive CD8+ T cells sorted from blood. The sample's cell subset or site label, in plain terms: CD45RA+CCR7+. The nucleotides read TGTGCCAGCAGGAACGTCATGAACACTGAAGCTTTCTTT. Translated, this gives CASRNVMNTEAFF.